The 2 T cell receptor beta chains presented below share a single source sample, sequenced in a study of technical replicates of blood from a few donors. Produced via immunoSEQ multiplex PCR; TCRdb's table is partial and in-frame only. The sample has more than 65,000 clones, 80% to 95% seen once. The sequencing sample was made of T cells isolated from PBMCs. These receptors came from a human donor in good health.

This clone appeared once. The chain is built from TRBV14 and TRBJ1-2, with 11 bases aligning to TRBD1. V lost 0 bases, J lost 3 bases, and 6 bases stayed unmatched. The CDR3 covers 17 residues. Germline CDR1 SGHDN, CDR2 FVKESK. CDR3 sequence: CASSQDLGTGGHYGYTF. CDR3 DNA sequence: TGTGCCAGCAGCCAAGATCTCGGGACAGGGGGTCACTATGGCTACACCTTC.

The chain uses TRBV9 and TRBJ1-2, with a weak D call TRBD1 (6 bases). CDR3 length: 16 amino acids. Germline CDR1 is SGDLS and CDR2 is YYNGEE. V lost 1 base, J lost 2 bases, and 15 bases lay in between. CDR3 coding DNA: TGTGCCAGCAGCGTAACGCAAGGGGGACCCAACTATGGCTACACCTTC. Amino acids: CASSVTQGGPNYGYTF.